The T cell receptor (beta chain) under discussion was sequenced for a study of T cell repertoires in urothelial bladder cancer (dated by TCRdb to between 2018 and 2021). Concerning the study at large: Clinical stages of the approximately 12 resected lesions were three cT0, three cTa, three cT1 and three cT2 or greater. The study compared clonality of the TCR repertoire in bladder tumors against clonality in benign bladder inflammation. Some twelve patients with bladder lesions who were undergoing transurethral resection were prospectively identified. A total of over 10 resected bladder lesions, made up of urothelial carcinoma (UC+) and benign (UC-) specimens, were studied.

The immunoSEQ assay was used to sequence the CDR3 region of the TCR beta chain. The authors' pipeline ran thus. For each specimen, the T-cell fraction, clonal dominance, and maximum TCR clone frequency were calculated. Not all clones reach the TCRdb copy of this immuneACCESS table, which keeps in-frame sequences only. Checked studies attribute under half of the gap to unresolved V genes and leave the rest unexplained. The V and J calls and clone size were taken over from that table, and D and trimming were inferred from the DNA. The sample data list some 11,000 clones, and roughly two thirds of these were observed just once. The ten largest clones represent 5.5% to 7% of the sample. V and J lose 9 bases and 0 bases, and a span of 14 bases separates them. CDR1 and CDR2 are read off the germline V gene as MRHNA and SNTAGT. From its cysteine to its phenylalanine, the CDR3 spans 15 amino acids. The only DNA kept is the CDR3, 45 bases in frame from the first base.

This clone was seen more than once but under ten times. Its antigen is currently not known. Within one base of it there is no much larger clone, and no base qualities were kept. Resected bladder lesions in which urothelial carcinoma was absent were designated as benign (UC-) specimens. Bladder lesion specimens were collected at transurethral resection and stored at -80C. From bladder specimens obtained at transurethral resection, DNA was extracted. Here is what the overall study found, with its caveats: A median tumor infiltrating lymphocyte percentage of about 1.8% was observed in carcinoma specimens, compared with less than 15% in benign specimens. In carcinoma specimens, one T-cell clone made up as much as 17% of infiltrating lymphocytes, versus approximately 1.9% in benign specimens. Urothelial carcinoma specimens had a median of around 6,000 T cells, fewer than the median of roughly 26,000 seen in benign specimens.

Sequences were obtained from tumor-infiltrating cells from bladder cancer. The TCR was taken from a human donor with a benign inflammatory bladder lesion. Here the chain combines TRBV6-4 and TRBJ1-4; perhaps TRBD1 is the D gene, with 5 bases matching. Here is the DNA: TGTGCCAGTCGGGACCGATATTCAACTAATGAAAAACTGTTTTTT. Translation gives CASRDRYSTNEKLFF.